The rows below give T cell receptor beta chains drawn from one sample of a study of CD8 T cells in Susac syndrome. TCRdb processed the immunoSEQ multiplex PCR reads anew with MiXCR; each CDR3 protein has one entry. The sample has about 150,000 distinct CDR3 sequences, approximately 96% seen once. The sample taken for sequencing was CD4+ T cells from PBMCs. The receptors originated from a human donor with Susac syndrome. The CDR3 runs from the conserved cysteine through the conserved F or W. D genes are given only for firm matches. Not all rows give a size; the values are once, few, many and, for expanded clones, a class.

J	size	V	D	CDR3	DNA
TRBJ1-2	once	TRBV24-1	-	CATRVDSRGYGYTF	TGTGCCACCAGAGTGGACTCCAGGGGCTATGGCTACACCTTC
TRBJ1-6	-	TRBV20-1	-	CSARILGGNSPLHF	TGCAGTGCTAGAATCCTGGGGGGTAATTCACCCCTCCACTTT
TRBJ2-2	-	TRBV7-3	TRBD1	CASSLISWTGGAGELFF	TGTGCCAGCAGCTTAATCTCCTGGACAGGGGGTGCCGGGGAGCTGTTTTTT
TRBJ1-5	few	TRBV7-9	-	CASSLEGGNQPQHF	TGTGCCAGCAGCTTAGAGGGCGGAAATCAGCCCCAGCATTTT
TRBJ2-7	-	TRBV28	-	CASRWGGSYEQYF	TGTGCCAGCAGATGGGGAGGCTCCTACGAGCAGTACTTC
TRBJ1-6	-	TRBV4-1	TRBD1	CASSDPVGDRASPLHF	TGCGCCAGCAGCGACCCCGTTGGGGACAGGGCTTCACCCCTCCACTTT
TRBJ2-7	-	TRBV7-9	-	CASSLAERGEQYF	TGTGCCAGCAGCTTAGCGGAGCGTGGAGAGCAGTACTTC
TRBJ2-7	once	TRBV19	TRBD1	CASSTTGILGEQYF	TGTGCCAGTAGTACGACAGGGATCCTGGGGGAGCAGTACTTC
TRBJ1-2	-	TRBV4-1	TRBD1	CASGTAANYGYTF	TGCGCCAGCGGGACAGCAGCTAACTATGGCTACACCTTC
TRBJ1-1	-	TRBV6-5	-	CASSRGGTEAFF	TGTGCCAGCAGTAGAGGCGGCACTGAAGCTTTCTTT
TRBJ2-1	-	TRBV6-2/TRBV6-3	-	CASGLGPVYEQFF	TGTGCCAGCGGCTTAGGACCCGTCTATGAGCAGTTCTTC
TRBJ1-2	-	TRBV6-4	-	CASRPDVGGYTF	TGTGCCAGCAGGCCGGACGTCGGTGGCTACACCTTC
TRBJ1-1	-	TRBV3-1	TRBD1	CASSRGQGAAFF	TGTGCCAGCAGCCGGGGACAGGGGGCAGCTTTCTTT
TRBJ1-5	-	TRBV12-3/TRBV12-4	-	CASSRSYNQPQHF	TGTGCCAGCAGTCGGTCCTACAATCAGCCCCAGCATTTT
TRBJ2-7	-	TRBV28	-	CASSLGGRSLPEQYF	TGTGCCAGCAGTTTGGGGGGCAGGTCTCTACCCGAGCAGTACTTC
TRBJ1-3	-	TRBV7-9	-	CASSPLMSSGNTIYF	TGTGCCAGCAGCCCCCTGATGAGCTCTGGAAACACCATATATTTT
TRBJ1-2	-	TRBV6-6	-	CASSYSASPNYGYTF	TGTGCCAGCAGTTACTCGGCCAGCCCTAACTATGGCTACACCTTC
TRBJ1-1	-	TRBV20-1	-	CSARGLEAFF	TGCAGTGCTAGGGGCCTTGAAGCTTTCTTT
TRBJ2-3	-	TRBV4-1	-	CASSQEWDGATDTQYF	TGCGCCAGCAGCCAAGAATGGGACGGGGCCACAGATACGCAGTATTTT
TRBJ2-4	-	TRBV7-2	TRBD1	CASSSQGALGLAKNIQYF	TGTGCCAGCAGCTCACAGGGGGCGCTGGGCCTAGCCAAAAACATTCAGTACTTC
TRBJ2-7	-	TRBV12-3/TRBV12-4	TRBD1	CASSTRTGGDEQYF	TGTGCCAGCAGTACCCGGACAGGGGGAGACGAGCAGTACTTC
TRBJ1-5	-	TRBV28	-	CASSLGGGNQPQHF	TGTGCCAGCAGCTTGGGCGGGGGCAATCAGCCCCAGCATTTT
TRBJ2-4	once	TRBV4-2	TRBD1	CASSQVDRDENIQYF	TGTGCCAGCAGCCAAGTAGACAGGGATGAAAACATTCAGTACTTC
TRBJ2-2	-	TRBV5-1	TRBD1	CASSRGQGNTGELFF	TGCGCCAGCAGCAGGGGACAGGGCAACACCGGGGAGCTGTTTTTT
TRBJ1-5	-	TRBV7-4	-	CATTGPNQPQHF	TGTGCCACCACAGGGCCCAATCAGCCCCAGCATTTT
TRBJ2-2	-	TRBV19	TRBD1	CASSPQTGVSTGELFF	TGTGCCAGTAGTCCCCAGACAGGGGTAAGCACCGGGGAGCTGTTTTTT
TRBJ2-7	once	TRBV28	-	CASNSAADEQYF	TGTGCCAGCAACTCCGCCGCCGACGAGCAGTACTTC
TRBJ2-7	-	TRBV29-1	-	CSVSASSFEQYF	TGCAGCGTTTCGGCTAGCAGCTTCGAGCAGTACTTC
TRBJ1-1	-	TRBV5-1	-	CASTKLGDTEAFF	TGCGCCAGCACCAAGTTAGGGGACACTGAAGCTTTCTTT
TRBJ1-5	-	TRBV2	-	CASSEVLVDQPQHF	TGTGCCAGCAGTGAAGTACTAGTTGATCAGCCCCAGCATTTT
TRBJ1-5	-	TRBV6-5	-	CASSYSWGEPQHF	TGTGCCAGCAGTTACTCCTGGGGGGAGCCCCAGCATTTT
TRBJ1-5	-	TRBV15	TRBD1	CATSRATGAQPQHF	TGTGCCACCAGCAGGGCCACAGGGGCTCAGCCCCAGCATTTT
TRBJ1-1	-	TRBV29-1	-	CSGATDKNTEAFF	TGCAGCGGGGCGACAGATAAGAACACTGAAGCTTTCTTT